Listed below are T cell receptor beta chains from one sample, sequenced in a study of high-grade serous ovarian cancer treatment subgroups. Sequencing used immunoSEQ multiplex PCR; TCRdb keeps in-frame clones, though not all of them. This sample has under 8,000 clones; under 80% occur once, and the top ten carry nearly 6%. Material: tumor tissue. These receptors were taken from a human donor with high-grade serous ovarian cancer. CDR3s include the opening cysteine and the closing phenylalanine or tryptophan.

j_gene: TRBJ2-7
v_gene: TRBV29-1
CDR3aa: CSVEGVSGTSSYEQYF

j_gene: TRBJ1-1
v_gene: TRBV21-1
CDR3aa: CASSKAKSRRNTEAFF

j_gene: TRBJ2-7
v_gene: TRBV4-3
CDR3aa: CASSQESAGVGEQYF

j_gene: TRBJ2-7
v_gene: TRBV7-2
CDR3aa: CASTTGLAGNYEQYF

j_gene: TRBJ1-1
v_gene: TRBV7-3
CDR3aa: CASSYGAVNTEAFF

j_gene: TRBJ1-4
v_gene: TRBV2
CDR3aa: CASSGTGMGDEKLFF

j_gene: TRBJ2-6
v_gene: TRBV11-2
CDR3aa: CASSFQGVPSGANVLTF

j_gene: TRBJ1-5
v_gene: TRBV18
CDR3aa: CASSRRTESSNQPQHF

j_gene: TRBJ2-7
v_gene: TRBV11-3
CDR3aa: CASSWAGSSYEQYF

j_gene: TRBJ2-7
v_gene: TRBV29-1
CDR3aa: CSVEGGIVGEQYF

j_gene: TRBJ1-5
v_gene: TRBV4-3
CDR3aa: CASSQDYTGNQPQHF

j_gene: .
v_gene: TRBV5-1
CDR3aa: CASSSWTGTSEQYF

j_gene: TRBJ1-2
v_gene: TRBV4-2
CDR3aa: CASSQVQQGMGGYTF

j_gene: TRBJ1-1
v_gene: TRBV30
CDR3aa: CAWSVGTNTEAFF